The rows below give T cell receptor beta chains drawn from one sample of a study of breast tumors, draining lymph nodes, adjacent tissues. TCRdb independently ran MiXCR on the multiplex PCR reads; one entry per CDR3 protein. The sample holds 150,000 to 200,000 distinct CDR3 sequences, 33% seen once. Sample: axillary lymph node tissue. The source is a female donor with breast cancer. Some clones in this sample may be carry-over from other donors' samples. The CDR3 runs from the conserved cysteine through the conserved F or W. The D gene is left open where the match is weak. The size field is filled for only some rows; it gives once, few, many or a size class.

TGTGCCAGCAGTCACGCGACAGGGAACACCGGGGAGCTGTTTTTT CASSHATGNTGELFF few TRBJ2-2 . TRBV6-5
TGTGCCACCAGCAGAGGAGGGGCCTACACTGAAGCTTTCTTT CATSRGGAYTEAFF . TRBJ1-1 . TRBV15
TGTGCCAGCAGCCCTCAGGGGACCGGGGCCAACGTCCTGACTTTC CASSPQGTGANVLTF many TRBJ2-6 . TRBV9
TGCGCCAGCAGTCGGAGTGGGTTAGCGGGATCCTACGAGCAGTACTTC CASSRSGLAGSYEQYF many TRBJ2-7 TRBD2 TRBV4-1
TGTGCCAGCAGCTTCCTCGGGACAGGGTGGGTCGGGGAGCTGTTTTTT CASSFLGTGWVGELFF many TRBJ2-2 TRBD1 TRBV5-8
TGTGCCAGTAGTACCCCAAGGGGATCATTTGAAAAACTGTTTTTT CASSTPRGSFEKLFF few TRBJ1-4 . TRBV19
TGCGGCGGTGCCGGCTTATGGACAGGCGAGAACCAGTACTTC CGGAGLWTGENQYF . TRBJ2-5 TRBD1 TRBV29-1
TGTGCCAGTAGGCATCCGGGACAGGGACTGAATCAGCTCCAGCATTTT CASRHPGQGLNQLQHF many TRBJ1-5 TRBD1 TRBV19
TGTGCCAGCAGCCAAGGCCGGGAGAGGAATCTGTTTTTT CASSQGRERNLFF . TRBJ2-2 . TRBV14
TGTGCCTGGAGTTCCAAGCCTCAAGAGACCCAGTACTTC CAWSSKPQETQYF many TRBJ2-5 . TRBV30
TGTGCCAGTAGTATACGGACCTGGGGTTCACCCCTCCACTTT CASSIRTWGSPLHF . TRBJ1-6 . TRBV19
TGTGCCAGCGGTACTAGAAATGAGCAGTTCTTC CASGTRNEQFF many TRBJ2-1 . TRBV28
TGTGCCAGCAGGCCGGGACAGGTCACCTACGAGCAGTACTTC CASRPGQVTYEQYF many TRBJ2-7 TRBD1 TRBV5-5
TGTGCCACCAATGATTTGACAGGGGGGGGCAATGAGCAGTTCTTC CATNDLTGGGNEQFF . TRBJ2-1 TRBD1 TRBV24-1
TGTGCCAGCAGCTTTGTTAGCGGATCCTACAATGAGCAGTTCTTC CASSFVSGSYNEQFF many TRBJ2-1 . TRBV7-2
TGTGCCAGCAGCGGAAGGACGGGACCGGAGGAGCTGTTCTTC CASSGRTGPEELFF many TRBJ2-1 . TRBV7-3
TGTGCCAGCAGTGACAGGGGGAAGTTGACCTATGGCTACACCTTC CASSDRGKLTYGYTF many TRBJ1-2 TRBD1 TRBV6-5
TGTGCCAGCAGCTTAACAGGGGGCGCGACTGAAGCTTTCTTT CASSLTGGATEAFF . TRBJ1-1 TRBD1 TRBV7-2
TGTGCCTCTAATCTGGGGAATGAGCAGTTCTTC CASNLGNEQFF . TRBJ2-1 . TRBV7-9
TGCAGCGTTAAGGCTTCGGTCTCTGGAAACACCGGGGAGCTGTTTTTT CSVKASVSGNTGELFF . TRBJ2-2 . TRBV29-1
TGTGCCAGCAGTCACTCGGGGGCTAGCGGCGAGCAGTACTTC CASSHSGASGEQYF few TRBJ2-7 . TRBV6-2/TRBV6-3
TGTGCCAGCAGCTTGGTCCTAGCGGGGGGGCAAGAGACCCAGTACTTC CASSLVLAGGQETQYF many TRBJ2-5 TRBD2 TRBV5-6
TGTGCCAGCAGGGTTTCTCTGGGGGCCAACGTCCTGACTTTC CASRVSLGANVLTF many TRBJ2-6 . TRBV11-2
TGTGCCAGCAGTGAACGTAAAAACAATGAGCAGTTCTTC CASSERKNNEQFF many TRBJ2-1 . TRBV6-1
TGCAGTGCTAGACTCCGGGCGAGCTCTGGAAACACCATATATTTT CSARLRASSGNTIYF . TRBJ1-3 . TRBV20-1
TGTGCCAGCAGCTTGGGGGCAGGGCTCATGGGCACCATATATTTT CASSLGAGLMGTIYF many TRBJ1-3 . TRBV5-6
TGCGCCAGCAGGCCGACGGTGGATAGCAATCAGCCCCAGCATTTT CASRPTVDSNQPQHF many TRBJ1-5 . TRBV5-1
TGCAGCGTTGATTGGGCGGGGGAGACCCAGTACTTC CSVDWAGETQYF . TRBJ2-5 . TRBV29-1
TGTGCCAGCAGCTTTCCGGGACTCCTCAAGGGGGAAAACATTCAGTACTTC CASSFPGLLKGENIQYF . TRBJ2-4 . TRBV5-6
TGTGCCAGCAGCCTATCGACAGGGGGCGATTATGGAGGGCAGTACTTC CASSLSTGGDYGGQYF many TRBJ2-7 TRBD1 TRBV6-2/TRBV6-3
TGTGCCAGCACCTGGGGGGGACAGGGCAGATCTGGGGCCAACGTCCTGACTTTC CASTWGGQGRSGANVLTF many TRBJ2-6 TRBD1 TRBV12-3/TRBV12-4
TGCGCCAGCAGTGGGCAGGGGGTGGACTATGGCTACACCTTC CASSGQGVDYGYTF many TRBJ1-2 TRBD1 TRBV10-2
TGCAGTGCTTCAGGGTCGAGCAATCAGCCCCAGCATTTT CSASGSSNQPQHF . TRBJ1-5 . TRBV20-1
TGTGCCAGTAGTCCGGGACAGGGGAGCTCCGGGGAGCTGTTTTTT CASSPGQGSSGELFF . TRBJ2-2 TRBD1 TRBV19
TGTGCCAGCAGTGATTCACTACTAGCGGGAGTCACAGATACGCAGTATTTT CASSDSLLAGVTDTQYF once TRBJ2-3 TRBD2 TRBV7-8